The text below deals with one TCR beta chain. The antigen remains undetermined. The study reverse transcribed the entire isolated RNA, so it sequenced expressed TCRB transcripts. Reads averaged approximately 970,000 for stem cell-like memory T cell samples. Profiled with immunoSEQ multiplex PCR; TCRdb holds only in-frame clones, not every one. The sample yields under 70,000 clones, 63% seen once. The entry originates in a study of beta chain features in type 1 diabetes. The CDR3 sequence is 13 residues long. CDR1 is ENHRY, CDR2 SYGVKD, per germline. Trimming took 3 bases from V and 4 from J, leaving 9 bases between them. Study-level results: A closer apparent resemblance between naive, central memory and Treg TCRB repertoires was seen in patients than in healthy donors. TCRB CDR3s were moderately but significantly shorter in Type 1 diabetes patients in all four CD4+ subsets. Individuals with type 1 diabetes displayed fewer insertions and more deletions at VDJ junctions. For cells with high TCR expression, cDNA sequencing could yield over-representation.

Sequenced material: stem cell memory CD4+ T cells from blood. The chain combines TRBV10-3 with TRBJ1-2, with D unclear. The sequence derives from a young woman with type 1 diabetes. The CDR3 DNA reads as TGTGCCATCAGTGAAGCCGTTGGCTATGGCTACACCTTC. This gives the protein CAISEAVGYGYTF.